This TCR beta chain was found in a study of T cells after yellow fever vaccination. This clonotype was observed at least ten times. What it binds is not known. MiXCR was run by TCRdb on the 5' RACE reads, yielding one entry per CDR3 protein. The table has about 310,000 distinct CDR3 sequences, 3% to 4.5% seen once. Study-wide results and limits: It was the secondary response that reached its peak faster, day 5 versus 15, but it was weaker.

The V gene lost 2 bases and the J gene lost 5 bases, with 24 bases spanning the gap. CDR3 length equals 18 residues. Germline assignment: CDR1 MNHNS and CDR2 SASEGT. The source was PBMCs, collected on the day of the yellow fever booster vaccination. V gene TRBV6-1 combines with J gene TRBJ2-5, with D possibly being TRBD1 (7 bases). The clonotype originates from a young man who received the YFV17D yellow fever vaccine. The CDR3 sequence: CASSEQRGIQGGSETQYF. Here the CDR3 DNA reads TGTGCCAGCAGTGAACAGAGGGGAATCCAGGGGGGTTCGGAGACCCAGTACTTC.